This entry lists 26 T cell receptor beta chains sequenced from one sample in a study of T-cell memory formation after mild COVID-19. One entry per CDR3 protein, called by TCRdb with MiXCR from the 5' RACE reads. The sample shows some 130,000 distinct CDR3 sequences, approximately 26% of them seen only once. The specimen sequenced was PBMCs or a T cell subset sorted from them (not recorded which). These TCRs come from an adult woman who had mild COVID-19 (a few samples of this study predate the infection). Cell type and time point are not known.

The chain combines TRBV6-2 or TRBV6-3 with TRBJ2-7; TRBD2 matches at 8 bases. This CDR3 is 13 amino acids long. V lost 2 bases, J lost 3 bases, and 0 bases stayed unmatched. Germline values: CDR1 MNHEY, CDR2 SVGEGT. The CDR3 DNA reads as TGTGCCAGCAGTTACGGGACTAGCTACGAGCAGTACTTC. Protein sequence: CASSYGTSYEQYF.

This clonotype was observed a few times. In nucleotides, the CDR3 is TGTGCCAGCTTCGGTGGGGCCAAAAACATTCAGTACTTC. The encoded protein is CASFGGAKNIQYF. The chain links TRBV2 to TRBJ2-4; D gene ambiguous. Trimming shortened V by 8 bases and J by 1 base, and 9 bases separated the two germline ends. The CDR3 runs 13 residues. The germline V gene encodes CDR1 SNHLY and CDR2 FYNNEI. The whole variable domain, filled in from reference TRBV2 and TRBJ2-4, reads EPEVTQTPSHQVTQMGQEVILRCVPISNHLYFYWYRQILGQKVEFLVSFYNNEISEKSEIFDDQFSVERPDGSNFTLKIRSTKLEDSAMYFCASFGGAKNIQYFGAGTRLSVL.

The rearrangement links TRBV2 to TRBJ1-5; 9 bases fit TRBD1. Germline CDR1 reads SNHLY; CDR2 reads FYNNEI. The CDR3 totals 14 residues. With V trimmed by 6 bases and J by 6 bases, 6 bases remained unmatched. The CDR3 coding sequence is TGTGCCAGCAGGCCCGGGACAGGGTTTCAGCCCCAGCATTTT. Its translation is CASRPGTGFQPQHF.

The chain recombines TRBV7-9 with TRBJ1-2; a possible D gene is TRBD1 (5 bases). Germline CDR1 is SEHNR and CDR2 is FQNEAQ (reference sequence). The CDR3 has 16 residues. V lost 4 bases and J lost 5, with 20 bases in between. The CDR3 DNA follows: TGTGCCAGCAGCTCCAGCCGGCGGGGGTCTGAGTATGGCTACACCTTC. The encoded protein is CASSSSRRGSEYGYTF.

This chain links TRBV12-3 or TRBV12-4 with TRBJ1-5; possibly TRBD1 for D (5 bases). Trimming cost V 8 bases and J 0 bases, with 23 bases left between them. CDR3 length equals 18 residues. The CDR3 bases are TGTGCCAGCTCCGACCCCGGGACTTCAGGGAGTAGCAATCAGCCCCAGCATTTT. Translating gives CASSDPGTSGSSNQPQHF.

This rearrangement joins TRBV29-1 to TRBJ2-1; possibly TRBD2 for D (6 bases). V gave up 3 bases and J gave up 2 bases, with 11 bases separating them. CDR1 and CDR2 (germline): SQVTM, ANQGSEA. CDR3 length: 14 residues. The CDR3 sequence is CSVERRGTYNEQFF. CDR3 nucleotides: TGCAGCGTTGAGAGGAGGGGTACCTACAATGAGCAGTTCTTC.

The chain combines TRBV10-3 with TRBJ1-3; weak D call: TRBD1 (5 bases). Trimming removed 6 bases from V and 4 bases from J, with 13 bases in between. The germline V gene encodes CDR1 ENHRY and CDR2 SYGVKD. The CDR3 runs 14 residues. The chain's CDR3 is CAIREEGLGNTIYF. For the CDR3, the DNA is TGTGCCATCAGGGAGGAGGGACTCGGAAACACCATATATTTT.

This clonotype has more than one count but fewer than ten. This chain links TRBV12-3 or TRBV12-4 with TRBJ2-4; D ambiguous. V dropped 5 bases and J dropped 5 bases, with 10 bases sitting between them. The CDR3 contains 13 residues. DNA of the CDR3: TGTGCCAGCAGTGCCTTCTGGGAAAACATTCAGTACTTC. Protein product: CASSAFWENIQYF.

This clonotype has only a few counts. The chain carries TRBV6-5 and TRBJ2-1; TRBD1 agrees at 12 bases. The CDR3 sequence is 17 residues long. Germline CDR1 reads MNHEY; CDR2 reads SVGAGI. The ends lost 5 bases at V and 9 bases at J; junction bases unmatched: 14. CDR3 nucleotides: TGTGCCAGCAGTATCTCTGGGACAGGGGGCTTTCAGGGTGAGCAGTTCTTC. This sequence encodes CASSISGTGGFQGEQFF.

This chain uses TRBV24-1 with TRBJ2-2; D uncertain. Germline loops: CDR1 KGHDR, CDR2 SFDVKD. CDR3 length equals 12 residues. Between the trimmed V and J ends, which lost 7 bases and 5 bases, there was a span of 7 bases. The CDR3 here is CATRKRTGELFF. DNA of the CDR3: TGTGCCACCAGGAAAAGAACCGGGGAGCTGTTTTTT.

CDR3 nucleotides: TGTGCCAGCAGTGACCTCCCCCTGAGCTCCTACAATGAGCAGTTCTTC. Amino acid sequence: CASSDLPLSSYNEQFF. This sequence joins TRBV6-4 and TRBJ2-1; D not resolved. V lost 2 bases and J lost 0, with 11 bases in between. Germline V gene data show CDR1 as MRHNA and CDR2 as SNTAGT. The CDR3 has 16 residues.

This clonotype has more than one count but fewer than ten. This chain links TRBV2 with TRBJ2-5; D is possibly TRBD2 (5 bases). CDR3 length: 13 amino acids. CDR1 SNHLY and CDR2 FYNNEI come from the germline V gene. Trimming took 7 bases from V and 0 from J, leaving 9 bases between them. The CDR3 nucleotides are TGTGCCAGCACCGGGGAGAACCAAGAGACCCAGTACTTC. Protein: CASTGENQETQYF.

This clonotype was found a few times. The chain couples TRBV5-1 to TRBJ2-3; 11 nucleotides align to TRBD2. Looked up from germline, CDR1 is SGHRS and CDR2 is YFSETQ. The CDR3 totals 18 residues. V lost 2 bases to trimming and J lost 6 bases; unmatched junction nucleotides: 14. The chain's CDR3 is CASSFPQPSGGSVDTQYF. DNA of the CDR3: TGCGCCAGCAGCTTCCCTCAGCCTAGCGGGGGGAGCGTCGATACGCAGTATTTT.

This clonotype showed up just a few times. The chain links TRBV27 to TRBJ2-4; a weak D match, TRBD1 (6 bases). This CDR3 is 13 amino acids long. The V and J ends lost 8 bases and 7 bases respectively, with 15 bases between them. Germline loops: CDR1 MNHEY, CDR2 SMNVEV (reference sequence). CDR3 protein: CASGLTGWNIQYF. The CDR3, as DNA: TGTGCCAGCGGCCTTACAGGGTGGAACATTCAGTACTTC.

The chain couples TRBV27 to TRBJ2-7; TRBD1 might be the D (5 bases). This CDR3 is 13 amino acids long. Trimming removed 5 bases from V and 4 bases from J, with 12 bases in between. CDR1 and CDR2 (germline): MNHEY, SMNVEV (reference sequence). CDR3 residues: CASSKHDSYEQYF. For the CDR3, the DNA is TGTGCCAGCAGTAAACACGACAGTTACGAGCAGTACTTC.

The chain carries TRBV15 and TRBJ1-4; D gene unclear. There are 16 residues in the CDR3. Trimming pared 0 bases from V and 4 bases from J, leaving 12 bases between. The germline V gene has CDR1 LNHNV and CDR2 YYDKDF (reference sequence). CDR3 amino acids: CATSRDRGQINEKLFF. The CDR3 nucleotides are TGTGCCACCAGCAGAGACCGTGGGCAGATTAATGAAAAACTGTTTTTT.

The chain employs TRBV7-6 and TRBJ2-7; unclear D gene. Germline V CDR1 and CDR2: SGHVS, FNYEAQ. The CDR3 spans 15 residues. Trimming cost V 5 bases and J 2 bases, with 16 bases left between them. DNA of the CDR3: TGTGCCAGCAGCCCTAGGCAGGATGGGGCCTACGAGCAGTACTTC. Its translation: CASSPRQDGAYEQYF.

The V and J genes are TRBV7-9 and TRBJ1-2, with D possibly matching TRBD1 (5 bases). This CDR3 comprises 14 residues. Trimming stripped 0 bases from V and 4 bases from J, with 9 bases between. CDR1 is SEHNR and CDR2 is FQNEAQ in the germline V gene (reference sequence). The CDR3 DNA is TGTGCCAGCAGCTTAGCGGGGGGATCCTATGGCTACACCTTC. This encodes CASSLAGGSYGYTF.

The chain has TRBV6-2 or TRBV6-3 and TRBJ2-1; tentatively, D is TRBD1 or TRBD2 (5 bases each). Germline V gene sequence: CDR1 MNHEY, CDR2 SVGEGT. The CDR3 covers 16 residues. With 5 bases removed from V and 4 bases from J, the gap between germline ends came to 18 bases. CDR3: CASSAPGTSSYNEQFF. The DNA of the CDR3 is TGTGCCAGCAGTGCGCCCGGGACGAGCTCATACAATGAGCAGTTCTTC.

This clonotype has just a few counts. This sequence joins TRBV7-9 and TRBJ1-2; no reliable D call. In germline, CDR1 is SEHNR, CDR2 FQNEAQ (reference sequence). V gave up 0 bases and J gave up 3 bases, with 14 bases separating them. The CDR3 totals 16 residues. The CDR3 is CASSLANKGPDYGYTF. The CDR3 region has the DNA TGTGCCAGCAGCTTAGCGAATAAGGGCCCAGACTATGGCTACACCTTC.

This clonotype turned up a few times. This sequence joins TRBV4-1 and TRBJ2-1, with 7 bases matching TRBD2. CDR3 size: 16 residues. With 4 bases clipped from V and 6 bases from J, the junction kept 12 bases outside the gene matches. Germline V gene lookup returns CDR1 MGHRA and CDR2 YSYEKL. The CDR3 spells CASSLETSSGSNEQFF. DNA for the CDR3: TGCGCCAGCAGCCTTGAGACTAGCTCTGGTTCCAATGAGCAGTTCTTC.

The V call is TRBV5-1, the J call TRBJ2-2; D not certain. In germline, CDR1 is SGHRS, CDR2 YFSETQ. The CDR3 length is 18 residues. Trimming shortened V by 1 base and J by 1 base, and 17 bases separated the two germline ends. Written as DNA, the CDR3 is TGCGCCAGCAGCTTGTTCATCAATCGGCCAAAGAACACCGGGGAGCTGTTTTTT. This encodes CASSLFINRPKNTGELFF.

The chain recombines TRBV12-3 or TRBV12-4 with TRBJ1-5, with 7 positions matching TRBD1. The CDR3 is 17 amino acids. Losses at the gene ends were 5 bases for V and 2 bases for J; bases not matched to a gene: 12. The CDR3 spells CASSPTTGTVGNQPQHF. In nucleotides, the CDR3 is TGTGCCAGCAGTCCAACGACAGGGACCGTGGGCAATCAGCCCCAGCATTTT.

This clonotype came up a few times. The chain has TRBV30 and TRBJ1-1; unclear D gene. With 0 bases removed from V and 5 bases from J, the gap between germline ends came to 16 bases. Germline V lookup: CDR1 GTSNPN, CDR2 SVGIG (reference sequence). The CDR3 loop spans 15 amino acids. The CDR3 nucleotides read TGTGCCTGGAGTGTACTAGGCGGTCTGTGGACTGAAGCTTTCTTT. Protein sequence: CAWSVLGGLWTEAFF. Full variable domain (outside the CDR3, taken from reference TRBV30 and TRBJ1-1): SQTIHQWPATLVQPVGSPLSLECTVEGTSNPNLYWYRQAAGRGLQLLFYSVGIGQISSEVPQNLSASRPQDRQFILSSKKLLLSDSGFYLCAWSVLGGLWTEAFFGQGTRLTVV.

V and J are TRBV15 and TRBJ2-3, with unresolved D. The V gene's germline CDR1 is LNHNV and CDR2 YYDKDF (reference sequence). This CDR3 has 13 residues. V gave up 3 bases and J gave up 4 bases, with 8 bases separating them. The CDR3 region is CATSSGSPDTQYF. As DNA, the CDR3 is TGTGCCACCAGCAGCGGCAGTCCAGATACGCAGTATTTT.

The chain has TRBV12-3 or TRBV12-4 and TRBJ2-1; 12 bases agree with TRBD2. The CDR3 spans 16 residues. V was clipped by 3 bases and J by 6 bases; unmatched bases: 6. The CDR3 nucleotides read TGTGCCAGCAGTTTCGTTCTAGCGGGGGGGTCCAATGAGCAGTTCTTC. Protein: CASSFVLAGGSNEQFF.